The rows below give T cell receptor beta chains drawn from one sample of a study of T cell responses to AZD1222 COVID-19 vaccine. The protocol was immunoSEQ multiplex PCR, while the TCRdb copy is restricted to in-frame clones and leaves out a portion. This table holds around 63,000 clones, about 85% found once. The material was peripheral blood, obtained on day 0 of AZD1222 vaccination. The receptor set was obtained from an adult in good health. Both conserved end residues are part of each CDR3. D genes are given only for firm matches. Some rows mark clone size as missing; the rest say once, few, many or name a class of expanded clone.

j_call d_call v_call clone_size cdr3_nt cdr3_aa
TRBJ2-7 - TRBV1 few TGCACCAGCAGCCAAGATCTGCGGGGGGGCATCTCCTACGAGCAGTACTTC CTSSQDLRGGISYEQYF
TRBJ1-3 - TRBV6-5 - TGTGCCAGCAGTTCCGGGACACGGTATTATGGAAACACCATATATTTT CASSSGTRYYGNTIYF
TRBJ1-5 - TRBV6-1 - TGTGCCAGCAGTGAAGGGGCAGGTAATCAGCCCCAGCATTTT CASSEGAGNQPQHF
TRBJ1-2 TRBD1 TRBV29-1 few TGCAGCGCCTCGACAGGGTTTAGTGTCTACACCTTC CSASTGFSVYTF
TRBJ2-7 TRBD1 TRBV2 - TGTGCCAGCAGCGAACAGGGGATACCCTACGAGCAGTACTTC CASSEQGIPYEQYF
TRBJ2-3 - TRBV21-1 - TGTGCCAGCAGCAAAGTGAGTATCGAATGGGTTCTCAAGAGCACAGATACGCAGTATTTT CASSKVSIEWVLKSTDTQYF
TRBJ1-2 - TRBV9 - TGTGCCAGCAGCGTAGCAGGAGGGCTAGGTGGGGACACCTTC CASSVAGGLGGDTF
TRBJ2-2 - TRBV7-3 - TGTGCCAGCAGCTCCCCTTCGAGCACCGGGGAGCTGTTTTTT CASSSPSSTGELFF
TRBJ1-2 - TRBV5-1 - TGCGCCAGCAGCTTTCAACACGGACAACCGGGGCTAGAGTATGGCTACACCTTC CASSFQHGQPGLEYGYTF
TRBJ1-2 - TRBV12-3/TRBV12-4 - TGTGCCAGCAGCTACGGGAACTATGGCTACACCTTC CASSYGNYGYTF
TRBJ1-5 - TRBV15 - TGTGCCACCAGCAGGCAAGATCAGCCCCAGCATTTT CATSRQDQPQHF
TRBJ2-7 TRBD2 TRBV4-1 many TGCGCCAGCAGCCTCCCAAGGAGCGGGGAATCCTACGAGCAGTACTTC CASSLPRSGESYEQYF
TRBJ1-6 - TRBV6-1 - TGTGCCAGCAGTGACAGGACCAATAATTCACCCCTCCACTTT CASSDRTNNSPLHF
TRBJ1-4 TRBD1 TRBV6-1 - TGTGCCAGCAGTGAAACCGGGACAGGGGCAACTAATGAAAAACTGTTTTTT CASSETGTGATNEKLFF
TRBJ2-3 TRBD1 TRBV7-3 - TGTGCCAGCAGCAGCCCCGGGACAGGGTTACATTTT CASSSPGTGLHF
TRBJ1-2 - TRBV7-3 - TGTGCCAGCAGCTCCACTCCGGGAGGCTACACCTTC CASSSTPGGYTF
TRBJ2-7 - TRBV9 - TGTGCCAGCAGCGAGGGGCCGATCCTCCCCTCTGAGCAGTACTTC CASSEGPILPSEQYF